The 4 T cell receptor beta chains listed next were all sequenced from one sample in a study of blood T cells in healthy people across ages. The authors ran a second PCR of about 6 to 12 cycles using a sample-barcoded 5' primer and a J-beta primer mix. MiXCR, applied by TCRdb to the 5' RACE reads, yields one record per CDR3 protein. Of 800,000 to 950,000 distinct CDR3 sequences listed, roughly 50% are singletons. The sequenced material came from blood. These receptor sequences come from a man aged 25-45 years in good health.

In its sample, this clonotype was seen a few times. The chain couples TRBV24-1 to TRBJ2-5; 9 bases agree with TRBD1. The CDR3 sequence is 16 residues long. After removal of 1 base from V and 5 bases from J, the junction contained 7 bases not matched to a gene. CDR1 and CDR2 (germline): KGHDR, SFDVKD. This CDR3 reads CATSDLAGQGIETQYF. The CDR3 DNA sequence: TGTGCCACCAGTGATTTAGCGGGACAGGGTATCGAGACCCAGTACTTC.

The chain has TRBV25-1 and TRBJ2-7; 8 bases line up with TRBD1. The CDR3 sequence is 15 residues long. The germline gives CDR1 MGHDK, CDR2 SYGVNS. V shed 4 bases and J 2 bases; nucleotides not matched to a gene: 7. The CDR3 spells CASSAGTGAPYEQYF. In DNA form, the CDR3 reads TGTGCCAGCAGTGCCGGGACAGGTGCGCCCTACGAGCAGTACTTC.

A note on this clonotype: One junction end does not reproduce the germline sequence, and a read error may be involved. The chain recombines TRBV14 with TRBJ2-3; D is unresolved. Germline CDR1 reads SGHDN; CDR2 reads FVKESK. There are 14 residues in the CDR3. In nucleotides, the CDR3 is TGTGCCAGCGGCCAAGTTTCGGTCGTCGATACGCAGTATTTT. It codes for CASGQVSVVDTQYF.

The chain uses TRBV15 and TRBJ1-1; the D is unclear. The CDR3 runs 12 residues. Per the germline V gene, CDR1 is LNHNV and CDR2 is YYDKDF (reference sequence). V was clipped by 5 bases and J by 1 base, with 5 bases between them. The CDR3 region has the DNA TGTGCCACCAGCGACGGGAACACTGAAGCTTTCTTT. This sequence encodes CATSDGNTEAFF.